This T cell receptor beta chain was found in a study of post-analysis software for immune sequencing data. Overall study results and limits: Relative to controls, patients had 4 or 5 TRBV segments at higher frequency, with TRBV5-6, TRBV5-1 and TRBV20-1 among these.

As for this clonotype: Its specificity is not known.

This CDR3 comprises 15 residues. Germline V gene sequence: CDR1 LGHNA, CDR2 YNFKEQ. Trimming stripped 1 base from V and 3 bases from J, with 11 bases between. Each TCR beta cDNA library carried unique molecular identifiers. The T cell input of roughly 0.95 to 11 million gave roughly 500,000 cDNA molecules. Using its own MiXCR run on the PCR reads, TCRdb lists one record per CDR3 protein. The data show 820,000 or so distinct CDR3 sequences, 53% seen once. Sequencing used blood. The V and J genes are TRBV4-2 and TRBJ2-3; a possible D gene is TRBD2 (6 bases). This TCR was recovered from a girl aged 5 to 17 with multiple sclerosis. The CDR3 DNA sequence: TGTGCCAGCAGCCAAGTAGCGGCTAGGACAGATACGCAGTATTTT. Its protein product is CASSQVAARTDTQYF.